These 2 T cell receptor beta chains were all obtained from the same sample, sequenced in a study of blood T cell repertoires in COVID-19. Libraries were prepared by immunoSEQ multiplex PCR; TCRdb keeps only in-frame clonotypes and omits some of them. The table records approximately 240,000 clones, approximately 86% of them present only once. The sample was peripheral blood. All receptors derive from a woman in her twenties or thirties who had recovered from COVID-19.

The chain uses TRBV6-2 or TRBV6-3 and TRBJ1-3; D is possibly TRBD1 (5 bases). The germline gives CDR1 MNHEY, CDR2 SVGEGT. Trimming cost V 2 bases and J 0 bases, with 8 bases left between them. The CDR3 sequence is 15 residues long. Here the CDR3 DNA reads TGTGCCAGCAGTTACAACAGGCGCTCTGGAAACACCATATATTTT. Translation: CASSYNRRSGNTIYF.

The chain recombines TRBV28 with TRBJ1-6; 8 bases align to TRBD1. Germline V lookup: CDR1 MDHEN, CDR2 SYDVKM. V gave up 5 bases and J gave up 9 bases; unmatched junction bases: 21. The CDR3 spans 19 residues. The CDR3 DNA is TGTGCCAGCAGTAACCCCCCGGGACAGGTTTGGTATTTTATTTCACCCCTCCACTTT. It specifies CASSNPPGQVWYFISPLHF. Using reference TRBV28 and TRBJ1-6 for the parts outside the CDR3, the full variable domain is DVKVTQSSRYLVKRTGEKVFLECVQDMDHENMFWYRQDPGLGLRLIYFSYDVKMKEKGDIPEGYSVSREKKERFSLILESASTNQTSMYLCASSNPPGQVWYFISPLHFGNGTRLTVT.